The sequence of this TCR beta chain was determined in a study of T cell repertoires in cytomegalovirus infection. As for the study in general: Carrying CMV and the relevant HLA type showed in public TCR beta signatures. The study's findings and limits: The ex vivo response was dominated by HLA-C-restricted CMV-specific TCR beta clonotypes. Of the TCR beta families, the public ones yielded a cumulative frequency that identified carriers of CMV plus the relevant HLA.

This clonotype was found many times. As yet, its antigen is unknown. This CDR3 has 17 residues. After removal of 2 bases from V and 11 bases from J, the junction contained 13 bases not matched to a gene. Germline V gene lookup returns CDR1 SGHTA and CDR2 FQGNSA. Each CDR3 protein gets one entry after TCRdb re-called the reads with MiXCR. The sample consists of 200,000 to 300,000 distinct CDR3 sequences, less than 9.5% of them appearing once. The chain combines TRBV7-2 with TRBJ2-1, with 12 bases lining up with TRBD2. Material: PBMCs. This TCR was sampled from a human donor in good health (CMV status not recorded). Some clones in this sample may be carry-over from other donors' samples. CDR3 in DNA: TGTGCCAGCAGCTTAAGGCCTAGCGGGGGGGCCGAGGGTAAGCAGTTCTTC. Protein sequence: CASSLRPSGGAEGKQFF.